One sample yielded the 31 T cell receptor beta chains listed below, sequenced in a study of T cell repertoires in cytomegalovirus infection. Their recognized antigens are unknown. TCRdb passed the reads through MiXCR, listing each CDR3 protein once. In the table there are 900,000 to 950,000 distinct CDR3 sequences, roughly 31% of which are singletons. The sequenced sample was cultured CD8+ T cells from PBMCs, obtained from culture after CMV antigen stimulation. The receptors were sampled from a human donor in good health (CMV status not recorded). Some clones in this sample may be carry-over from other donors' samples.

This clonotype showed up just a few times. The chain uses TRBV28 and TRBJ2-1; 8 positions agree with TRBD1. The CDR3 length is 15 residues. V trimming: 3 bases; J trimming: 7 bases; junction bases outside the gene matches: 8. Germline assignment: CDR1 MDHEN and CDR2 SYDVKM. CDR3 DNA: TGTGCCAGCAGTTTTTTCAGGGGGCAAAGGAATGAGCAGTTCTTC. It is translated as CASSFFRGQRNEQFF.

V and J are TRBV19 and TRBJ2-7; 10 bases are shared with TRBD2. The length of the CDR3 is 15 residues. The germline gives CDR1 LNHDA, CDR2 SQIVND (reference sequence). Unmatched junction bases numbered 9, after V lost 3 bases and J lost 7 bases. For the CDR3, the DNA is TGTGCCAGTAGTATTGCACTAGCGGGATCGCGGGAGCAGTACTTC. Translation: CASSIALAGSREQYF.

This clonotype was observed at least ten times. The J gene is TRBJ1-2, the V gene TRBV7-2, with D perhaps matching TRBD1 (5 bases). V lost 1 base, J lost 4 bases, and 19 bases lay in between. The CDR3 is 17 residues long. CDR1 is SGHTA and CDR2 is FQGNSA in the germline V gene. Written as DNA, the CDR3 is TGTGCCAGCAGCTTAGTGACAGAACGGCCCCTAGGCTATGGCTACACCTTC. As protein: CASSLVTERPLGYGYTF.

The rearrangement uses TRBV5-6 and TRBJ2-6, with D uncertain. This CDR3 is built from 17 residues. Germline CDR1 and CDR2: SGHDT and YYEEEE. The V end lost 4 bases, the J end lost 2 bases, and 16 bases lay between the germline ends. Here the CDR3 DNA reads TGTGCCAGCAGCGGTGGCTTAGGGTTAGCTGGGGCCAACGTCCTGACTTTC. Translation: CASSGGLGLAGANVLTF.

The chain links TRBV29-1 to TRBJ1-2; TRBD1 matches 9 bases. Germline trimming cut 1 base from V and 4 bases from J; bases unmatched to any gene: 16. Germline CDR1 SQVTM, CDR2 ANQGSEA. The CDR3 sequence is 18 residues long. In DNA, the CDR3 is TGCAGCGTTGAAGCCTATCAAAAAGCGGTACAGGGGGCCTATGGCTACACCTTC. Protein sequence: CSVEAYQKAVQGAYGYTF.

This clonotype was recorded at least ten times. CDR3 nucleotides: TGTGCCAGCAGTAGGGGACAGGACCATAGCAATCAGCCCCAGCATTTT. It codes for CASSRGQDHSNQPQHF. The rearrangement uses TRBV7-4 and TRBJ1-5; TRBD1 agrees at 8 bases. Trimming at V came to 6 bases and at J to 0 bases, leaving 7 bases not matched to a gene. The CDR3 runs to 16 residues. Germline lookup yields CDR1 SGHVT and CDR2 SQSDAQ.

The chain recombines TRBV5-1 with TRBJ2-3; 15 bases agree with TRBD2. Per germline, CDR1 SGHRS and CDR2 YFSETQ. V lost 4 bases to trimming and J lost 1 base; unmatched junction nucleotides: 10. The CDR3 runs 19 residues. The CDR3 DNA follows: TGCGCCAGCAGCCCCCTGGGACTAGCGGGGGGCGGACGCACAGATACGCAGTATTTT. It codes for CASSPLGLAGGGRTDTQYF.

The chain recombines TRBV6-5 with TRBJ1-5; 8 nucleotides line up with TRBD1. There are 14 residues in the CDR3. The germline gives CDR1 MNHEY, CDR2 SVGAGI. Trimming cost V 3 bases and J 6 bases; bases outside gene matches: 4. The CDR3 nucleotides are TGTGCCAGCAGTTATCAGGGGGCTGGTCAGCCCCAGCATTTT. Protein: CASSYQGAGQPQHF.

The chain carries TRBV11-2 and TRBJ1-5; possible D gene TRBD1, 5 bases. Germline CDR1 is SGHAT and CDR2 is FQNNGV. V shed 2 bases and J shed 3 bases, with 11 bases lying between them. This CDR3 is built from 15 residues. CDR3 sequence reads: CASSLSAGFNQPQHF. CDR3 in DNA: TGTGCCAGCAGCTTAAGTGCAGGGTTCAATCAGCCCCAGCATTTT. Using reference TRBV11-2 and TRBJ1-5 for the parts outside the CDR3, the full variable domain is EAGVAQSPRYKIIEKRQSVAFWCNPISGHATLYWYQQILGQGPKLLIQFQNNGVVDDSQLPKDRFSAERLKGVDSTLKIQPAKLEDSAVYLCASSLSAGFNQPQHFGDGTRLSIL.

This chain uses TRBV6-6 with TRBJ2-2, with D unresolved. Trimming took off 2 bases at V and 1 base at J, with 11 bases between the two ends. The germline V gene has CDR1 MNHNY and CDR2 SVGAGI (reference sequence). The CDR3 is made up of 16 amino acids. CDR3 bases: TGTGCCAGCAGTTACGTTCGACGTAAGAACACCGGGGAGCTGTTTTTT. It yields the protein CASSYVRRKNTGELFF.

The rearrangement links TRBV14 to TRBJ2-1; D is undetermined. Trimming shortened V by 1 base and J by 3 bases, and 10 bases separated the two germline ends. This CDR3 region has 15 residues. Germline lookup yields CDR1 SGHDN and CDR2 FVKESK. The CDR3, as DNA: TGTGCCAGCAGCCAAGTTGGAAAGGACTACAATGAGCAGTTCTTC. This encodes CASSQVGKDYNEQFF.

This clonotype was seen a few times. This chain uses TRBV7-9 with TRBJ1-2, with D maybe TRBD1 (5 bases). CDR3 size: 13 residues. CDR1 SEHNR and CDR2 FQNEAQ come from the germline V gene (reference sequence). Trimming took 1 base from V and 8 from J, leaving 11 bases between them. CDR3 sequence: CASSLELRDGYTF. In DNA, the CDR3 is TGTGCCAGCAGCTTAGAATTGAGGGACGGCTACACCTTC.

The rearrangement uses TRBV10-3 and TRBJ2-1; tentatively, D is TRBD2 (6 bases). V was pared by 2 bases and J by 6 bases, with 11 bases between. The CDR3 length is 14 residues. Per the germline V gene, CDR1 is ENHRY and CDR2 is SYGVKD. This CDR3 is CAISEGGTANEQFF. CDR3 in DNA: TGTGCCATCAGTGAGGGAGGGACGGCCAATGAGCAGTTCTTC.

The gene calls are TRBV4-1 and TRBJ2-1; weak D call: TRBD2 (5 bases). V lost 6 bases and J 8 bases, leaving 14 bases between the germline ends. The CDR3 sequence is 13 residues long. The germline gives CDR1 MGHRA, CDR2 YSYEKL. In DNA, the CDR3 is TGCGCCAGCAGTCCAAACGGAGCGGATGAGCAGTTCTTC. Its translation: CASSPNGADEQFF.

The chain employs TRBV11-3 and TRBJ2-1; the D gene is possibly TRBD2 (5 bases). The ends were cut back, 5 bases at V and 6 bases at J, with 8 bases in the middle. The length of the CDR3 is 12 residues. Germline V gives CDR1 SGHNT, CDR2 YENEEA. In DNA, the CDR3 is TGTGCCAGCAGCCGGGATTTCAATGAGCAGTTCTTC. It specifies CASSRDFNEQFF.

V is TRBV6-1 and J is TRBJ2-7; the D is unclear. Trimming cost V 10 bases and J 9 bases, with 13 bases left between them. The CDR3 has 10 residues. Germline CDR1 MNHNS, CDR2 SASEGT. DNA for the CDR3: TGTGCCACCACCTCCCGCTGGCAGTACGTC. Residues: CATTSRWQYV.

This chain links TRBV29-1 with TRBJ2-7; 8 nucleotides line up with TRBD1. Losses at the gene ends were 2 bases for V and 3 bases for J; bases not matched to a gene: 3. The CDR3 covers 13 residues. The germline CDR1 and CDR2 sequences are SQVTM and ANQGSEA. CDR3 DNA sequence: TGCAGCGTTGAACAGGGGGCTGACTACGAGCAGTACTTC. Its translation: CSVEQGADYEQYF.

The chain links TRBV27 to TRBJ1-5; possibly TRBD1 for D (5 bases). Deletions cut 5 bases from V and 5 bases from J, with 10 bases between. This CDR3 spans 13 amino acids. Per the germline V gene, CDR1 is MNHEY and CDR2 is SMNVEV (reference sequence). CDR3 residues: CASSTGLHQPQHF. For the CDR3, the DNA is TGTGCCAGCAGTACGGGGCTTCATCAGCCCCAGCATTTT.

This clonotype has a handful of counts. The gene calls are TRBV6-1 and TRBJ1-2; D ambiguous. Trimming took 5 bases from V and 6 from J, leaving 16 bases between them. This CDR3 is built from 14 residues. Germline V CDR1 and CDR2: MNHNS, SASEGT. For the CDR3, the DNA is TGTGCCAGCAGTCCGGACCAGAGGTGGCATGGCTACACCTTC. Amino acid sequence: CASSPDQRWHGYTF.

This clonotype came up a few times. The chain combines TRBV6-6 with TRBJ1-1; the match to TRBD1 covers 7 bases. Germline loops: CDR1 MNHNY, CDR2 SVGAGI (reference sequence). V lost 0 bases, J lost 3 bases, and 4 bases stayed unmatched. The CDR3 has 15 residues. The CDR3 sequence: CASSYSAQGDTEAFF. The CDR3 region has the DNA TGTGCCAGCAGTTACTCGGCCCAGGGGGACACTGAAGCTTTCTTT.

This clonotype turned up a few times. This chain links TRBV7-2 with TRBJ1-2; D is unclear. Germline CDR1 reads SGHTA; CDR2 reads FQGNSA. The germline V and J ends were trimmed by 1 base and 6 bases, with 15 bases remaining between them. The CDR3 runs 15 residues. This CDR3 reads CASSLGYGRADGYTF. The CDR3 DNA sequence: TGTGCCAGCAGCTTAGGTTATGGGCGGGCGGATGGCTACACCTTC.

This clonotype turned up a few times. V and J are TRBV4-3 and TRBJ2-2, with 9 bases lining up with TRBD1. This CDR3 comprises 16 residues. In germline, CDR1 is LGHNA, CDR2 YSLEER. Unmatched junction bases numbered 4, after V lost 0 bases and J lost 5 bases. The CDR3 is CASSQDTGQGTGELFF. The CDR3 DNA reads as TGCGCCAGCAGCCAAGATACAGGACAGGGGACCGGGGAGCTGTTTTTT.

Comment on this clonotype: At one of its ends the junction is not consistent with the germline gene, which may arise from a read error. The chain combines TRBV10-3 with TRBJ2-1; maybe TRBD2 (6 bases). CDR3 length: 13 amino acids. Germline V gene sequence: CDR1 ENHRY, CDR2 SYGVKD. This CDR3 reads CTIMVGGNNEQFF. The CDR3, as DNA: TGTACCATCATGGTAGGAGGGAACAATGAGCAGTTCTTC.

The genes are TRBV2 and TRBJ2-7; D gene ambiguous. Trimming removed 7 bases at V and 1 base at J, with 5 bases between. Germline CDR1 and CDR2: SNHLY and FYNNEI. The CDR3 has 11 residues. CDR3 DNA: TGTGCCAGCACCGAATCCTACGAGCAGTACGTC. Its protein is CASTESYEQYV.

This clonotype was observed a few times. V usage is TRBV7-9 and J usage is TRBJ1-1; 7 bases are shared with TRBD1. Germline V gives CDR1 SEHNR, CDR2 FQNEAQ (reference sequence). Trimming took 1 base from V and 3 from J; bases not matched to a gene: 5. The length of the CDR3 is 15 residues. The CDR3 DNA follows: TGTGCCAGCAGCTTAGAGGGACAGAGTTACACTGAAGCTTTCTTT. Residues: CASSLEGQSYTEAFF.

The chain joins TRBV5-4 to TRBJ2-5, with TRBD1 as a possible D gene (6 bases). CDR3 length: 17 residues. Germline values: CDR1 SGHNT, CDR2 YYREEE (reference sequence). Trimming took off 1 base at V and 0 bases at J, with 16 bases between the two ends. Here the CDR3 reads CASSLLGTRTDQETQYF. The CDR3 DNA reads as TGTGCCAGCAGCTTGTTGGGAACGAGGACAGACCAAGAGACCCAGTACTTC.

As for this clonotype: A single base separates this from a much larger clone, so it may be a read error. CDR3: CASTHPGRGFYTF. The CDR3 DNA is TGTGCCAGCACTCATCCGGGACGGGGCTTCTACACCTTC. The rearrangement links TRBV7-6 to TRBJ1-2; D is possibly TRBD1 (5 bases). V lost 7 bases and J 10 bases, leaving 19 bases between the germline ends. This CDR3 spans 13 amino acids. CDR1 SGHVS and CDR2 FNYEAQ come from the germline V gene.

The rearrangement links TRBV28 to TRBJ1-2; possible D gene TRBD1, 5 bases. V lost 10 bases and J lost 6, with 30 bases in between. The CDR3 runs to 17 residues. Germline V gene data show CDR1 as MDHEN and CDR2 as SYDVKM. CDR3 protein: CATLISAGPGIIDGYTF. DNA of the CDR3: TGTGCCACCCTCATCAGCGCCGGGCCAGGGATAATAGATGGCTACACCTTC.

A single count supports this clonotype. V usage is TRBV4-2 and J usage is TRBJ1-1; no firm D call. Germline CDR1 reads LGHNA; CDR2 reads YNFKEQ. Between the trimmed V and J ends, which lost 0 bases and 3 bases, there was a span of 17 bases. The CDR3 sequence is 17 residues long. CDR3 sequence (DNA): TGTGCCAGCAGCCAAGATAGTTTTGTGCGTGGGGACACTGAAGCTTTCTTT. Translation gives CASSQDSFVRGDTEAFF.

V gene TRBV2 combines with J gene TRBJ2-2, with 10 bases identical to TRBD1. V shed 8 bases, J shed 4 bases, and the junction held 10 bases outside the gene matches. The length of the CDR3 is 16 residues. Germline lookup yields CDR1 SNHLY and CDR2 FYNNEI. The chain's CDR3 is CASGDPGQGSTGELFF. CDR3 DNA: TGTGCCAGCGGCGATCCGGGACAGGGGAGCACCGGGGAGCTGTTTTTT.

The gene calls are TRBV29-1 and TRBJ1-1, with D maybe TRBD1 (6 bases). The CDR3 totals 12 residues. Germline V gene sequence: CDR1 SQVTM, CDR2 ANQGSEA. Trimming cost V 6 bases and J 4 bases, with 12 bases left between them. CDR3 amino acids: CSVREGGTEAFF. The CDR3 DNA reads as TGCAGCGTGCGAGAGGGGGGCACTGAAGCTTTCTTT. The whole variable domain, filled in from reference TRBV29-1 and TRBJ1-1, reads SAVISQKPSRDICQRGTSLTIQCQVDSQVTMMFWYRQQPGQSLTLIATANQGSEATYESGFVIDKFPISRPNLTFSTLTVSNMSPEDSSIYLCSVREGGTEAFFGQGTRLTVV.